This T cell receptor (beta chain) was captured in a study of cytotoxic CD8 clonotypes in ibrutinib-treated CLL. Study summary: Investigators reported roughly 25 partial and 2 complete responses; after median around 63 months, 14 patients remained remitted and about 12 progressed. Findings and limits, study-wide: On treatment, the uncommon public clonotypes contracted or remained stable. At ibrutinib response, clonality increased, and at progression it declined back toward baseline.

With cryopreserved PBMCs as the source, around 1.9 micrograms of genomic DNA went to TCR beta libraries. The CDR3 totals 11 residues. The germline V and J ends were trimmed by 3 bases and 9 bases, with 8 bases remaining between them. The germline CDR1 and CDR2 sequences are DFQATT and SNEGSKA (reference sequence). About this clone itself: Its antigen is as yet unknown.

Repertoires were generated with immunoSEQ multiplex PCR, while TCRdb's copy carries only in-frame clones and drops some. This table has more than 200,000 clones, 70% appearing once. The rearrangement uses TRBV20-1 and TRBJ2-2, with unresolved D. The sequences come from PBMCs, collected after 24 months of ibrutinib treatment. The sequence derives from a human donor with chronic lymphocytic leukemia. In DNA, the CDR3 is TGCAGTGCTAGGGAAATCCGGGAGCTGTTTTTT. Amino acid sequence: CSAREIRELFF.